Listed below are T cell receptor beta chains from one sample, sequenced in a study of cytomegalovirus exposure and HLA in healthy donors. The repertoire was sequenced with immunoSEQ multiplex PCR; TCRdb's copy has only in-frame clones and lacks some. The repertoire holds over 200,000 clones, around 73% seen once, with 3.8% in the top ten. What was sequenced was PBMCs. Every receptor here comes from a male donor in good health and CMV-seronegative. Both conserved end residues are part of each CDR3. The order of the fields is V gene, J gene, D gene, clone size, CDR3 DNA, CDR3 protein. The D gene is left open where the match is weak. Only some rows state a clone size, as once, few, many or a class for expanded clones.

v_call: TRBV28
j_call: TRBJ1-2
d_call: NA
clone_size: NA
cdr3_nt: TGTGCCAGCAGTTTAGAGCAGGGCCGGGGCTACACCTTC
cdr3_aa: CASSLEQGRGYTF

v_call: TRBV9
j_call: TRBJ1-5
d_call: TRBD1
clone_size: NA
cdr3_nt: TGTGCCAGCAGCGGACCGACAGGGAATCAGCCCCAGCATTTT
cdr3_aa: CASSGPTGNQPQHF

v_call: TRBV6-7
j_call: TRBJ2-1
d_call: TRBD1
clone_size: once
cdr3_nt: TGTGCCAGCAGGGGACAGGGAAGCAATGAGCAGTTCTTC
cdr3_aa: CASRGQGSNEQFF

v_call: TRBV14
j_call: TRBJ2-1
d_call: TRBD1
clone_size: NA
cdr3_nt: TGTGCCAGCAGCCAAGAGGCCAGGGGGCGAATGAATGAGCAGTTCTTC
cdr3_aa: CASSQEARGRMNEQFF

v_call: TRBV25-1
j_call: TRBJ2-7
d_call: NA
clone_size: NA
cdr3_nt: TGTGCCAGCAGTGATCGGGGGTACGAGCAGTACTTC
cdr3_aa: CASSDRGYEQYF

v_call: TRBV28
j_call: TRBJ2-1
d_call: TRBD2
clone_size: NA
cdr3_nt: TGTGCCAGCAGTTTATTGGCGGGAGATGGATACAATGAGCAGTTCTTC
cdr3_aa: CASSLLAGDGYNEQFF

v_call: TRBV19
j_call: TRBJ1-3
d_call: NA
clone_size: NA
cdr3_nt: TGTGCCAGTAGTGCCGCCGCAGGGACTGTCGGAAACACCATATATTTT
cdr3_aa: CASSAAAGTVGNTIYF

v_call: TRBV6-5
j_call: TRBJ1-1
d_call: NA
clone_size: NA
cdr3_nt: TGTGCCAGCAGTTACCCGTCGGGGAACACTGAAGCTTTCTTT
cdr3_aa: CASSYPSGNTEAFF

v_call: TRBV6-1
j_call: TRBJ2-7
d_call: NA
clone_size: few
cdr3_nt: TGTGCCACCTCGTTGACTAGGGTGCCCGACGAGCAGTACTTC
cdr3_aa: CATSLTRVPDEQYF

v_call: TRBV5-4
j_call: TRBJ2-7
d_call: NA
clone_size: NA
cdr3_nt: TGTGCCAGCAGCCGACAGCAAAACTACGAGCAGTACTTC
cdr3_aa: CASSRQQNYEQYF

v_call: TRBV11-2
j_call: TRBJ2-5
d_call: NA
clone_size: NA
cdr3_nt: TGTGCCAGCAGCCCGCGACAGGCAGAGACCCAGTACTTC
cdr3_aa: CASSPRQAETQYF

v_call: TRBV4-1
j_call: TRBJ2-7
d_call: TRBD1
clone_size: NA
cdr3_nt: TGCGCCAGCAGCTCACGACAGGGGGGCTACGAGCAGTACTTC
cdr3_aa: CASSSRQGGYEQYF

v_call: TRBV6-5
j_call: TRBJ2-3
d_call: NA
clone_size: NA
cdr3_nt: TGTGCCAGCAGTTACTCACAAGCCCCGAGGACAGATACGCAGTATTTT
cdr3_aa: CASSYSQAPRTDTQYF

v_call: TRBV27
j_call: TRBJ2-1
d_call: NA
clone_size: NA
cdr3_nt: TGTGCCAGCAGTTTCCGGGAAGCTTACAATGAGCAGTTCTTC
cdr3_aa: CASSFREAYNEQFF

v_call: TRBV9
j_call: TRBJ2-3
d_call: TRBD2
clone_size: NA
cdr3_nt: TGTGCCAGCAGCTTTTCCCCGGGACTAGTAACAGATACGCAGTATTTT
cdr3_aa: CASSFSPGLVTDTQYF

v_call: TRBV4-1
j_call: TRBJ2-7
d_call: NA
clone_size: NA
cdr3_nt: TGCGCCAGCAGCCAAGATAAGGGGCCCTACGAGCAGTACTTC
cdr3_aa: CASSQDKGPYEQYF

v_call: TRBV5-1
j_call: TRBJ1-2
d_call: NA
clone_size: few
cdr3_nt: TGCGCCAGTACCCGGGACACCCTCTATGGCTACACCTTC
cdr3_aa: CASTRDTLYGYTF

v_call: TRBV7-2
j_call: TRBJ2-7
d_call: TRBD2
clone_size: NA
cdr3_nt: TGTGCCAGCAGCTCGCCCTATCAACCCCCCGGGACTAGCGGCTACGAGCAGTACTTC
cdr3_aa: CASSSPYQPPGTSGYEQYF

v_call: TRBV6-5
j_call: TRBJ2-1
d_call: NA
clone_size: NA
cdr3_nt: TGTGCCAGCAGTTACTCGTTCCAGGAAACCCATGAGCAGTTCTTC
cdr3_aa: CASSYSFQETHEQFF

v_call: TRBV7-9
j_call: TRBJ1-1
d_call: NA
clone_size: few
cdr3_nt: TGTGCCAGCAGTAACCTGCGGGGGCTGAACACTGAAGCTTTCTTT
cdr3_aa: CASSNLRGLNTEAFF

v_call: TRBV15
j_call: TRBJ2-1
d_call: TRBD2
clone_size: NA
cdr3_nt: TGTGCCACCAGCAGAGATACGGGAGGAGCCCTCAATGAGCAGTTCTTC
cdr3_aa: CATSRDTGGALNEQFF

v_call: TRBV6-1
j_call: TRBJ2-1
d_call: NA
clone_size: NA
cdr3_nt: TGTGCCAGCACCCCGTTCTCGGGAGATGAGCAGTTCTTC
cdr3_aa: CASTPFSGDEQFF

v_call: TRBV7-9
j_call: TRBJ1-2
d_call: TRBD1
clone_size: NA
cdr3_nt: TGTGCCAGCAGCTTAGGCGTCAGGGGGCAAGGCCACACCTTC
cdr3_aa: CASSLGVRGQGHTF

v_call: TRBV28
j_call: TRBJ2-1
d_call: NA
clone_size: NA
cdr3_nt: TGTGCCAGCAGTTTGGGCGGGACTCTGTACAATGAGCAGTTCTTC
cdr3_aa: CASSLGGTLYNEQFF

v_call: TRBV6-5
j_call: TRBJ2-7
d_call: NA
clone_size: NA
cdr3_nt: TGTGCCAGCAGTTACTCTGTCAGCTCCTACGAGCAGTACTTC
cdr3_aa: CASSYSVSSYEQYF

v_call: TRBV5-1
j_call: TRBJ1-2
d_call: TRBD1
clone_size: NA
cdr3_nt: TGCGCCAGCAGCTTGGCCCGGGACAGCTTCTATGGCTACACCTTC
cdr3_aa: CASSLARDSFYGYTF

v_call: TRBV19
j_call: TRBJ2-5
d_call: TRBD2
clone_size: NA
cdr3_nt: TGTGCCAGTAGTATGAAGGGGCTAGCGGGGTCCCAGTACTTC
cdr3_aa: CASSMKGLAGSQYF

v_call: TRBV7-8
j_call: TRBJ1-2
d_call: NA
clone_size: NA
cdr3_nt: TGTGCCAGCAGCCGGGGGGCCCTAAACTATGGCTACACCTTC
cdr3_aa: CASSRGALNYGYTF

v_call: TRBV6-5
j_call: TRBJ2-7
d_call: TRBD1
clone_size: NA
cdr3_nt: TGTGCCAGCAGAATGACAGGGTCCTACGAGCAGTACTTC
cdr3_aa: CASRMTGSYEQYF

v_call: TRBV15
j_call: TRBJ2-1
d_call: NA
clone_size: few
cdr3_nt: TGTGCCACCAGCAGTCCCGAGCTGAGCTCCTACAATGAGCAGTTCTTC
cdr3_aa: CATSSPELSSYNEQFF

v_call: TRBV29-1
j_call: TRBJ2-3
d_call: NA
clone_size: NA
cdr3_nt: TGCAGCGTTGAAACGAGTCCAAAGGGGGCAGATACGCAGTATTTT
cdr3_aa: CSVETSPKGADTQYF

v_call: TRBV19
j_call: TRBJ1-2
d_call: NA
clone_size: NA
cdr3_nt: TGTGCCAGTAGTGTCCGGGATAACTATGGCTACACCTTC
cdr3_aa: CASSVRDNYGYTF

v_call: TRBV5-1
j_call: TRBJ2-7
d_call: TRBD1
clone_size: few
cdr3_nt: TGCGCCAGCAGTTCCGGGACAGTCTCCTACGAGCAGTACTTC
cdr3_aa: CASSSGTVSYEQYF

v_call: TRBV6-5
j_call: TRBJ1-6
d_call: NA
clone_size: NA
cdr3_nt: TGTGCCAGCAGTTACTCCGGGGAGGAGTATTCACCCCTCCACTTT
cdr3_aa: CASSYSGEEYSPLHF

v_call: TRBV9
j_call: TRBJ2-5
d_call: NA
clone_size: NA
cdr3_nt: TGTGCCAGCAGCGCGTTAGTCGGGGTGCTCGGAGAGACCCAGTACTTC
cdr3_aa: CASSALVGVLGETQYF

v_call: TRBV4-1
j_call: TRBJ2-1
d_call: TRBD2
clone_size: NA
cdr3_nt: TGCGCCAGCAGCCAAGACACTAGCGGGAGGGTGTATGAGCAGTTCTTC
cdr3_aa: CASSQDTSGRVYEQFF

v_call: TRBV15
j_call: TRBJ2-1
d_call: TRBD1
clone_size: NA
cdr3_nt: TGTGCCACCAGCAGAGATCCGCAGGGGGTAGGCAATGAGCAGTTCTTC
cdr3_aa: CATSRDPQGVGNEQFF

v_call: TRBV11-2
j_call: TRBJ2-7
d_call: TRBD2
clone_size: NA
cdr3_nt: TGTGCCAGCACAGGGGGGCCAAGGACTAGCGGGGATTGGGGGCGGTACTTC
cdr3_aa: CASTGGPRTSGDWGRYF

v_call: TRBV7-3
j_call: TRBJ1-1
d_call: NA
clone_size: NA
cdr3_nt: TGTGCCAGCAGCTCCGGAGCCGGTGAAGCTTTCTTT
cdr3_aa: CASSSGAGEAFF

v_call: TRBV11-2
j_call: TRBJ2-7
d_call: TRBD1
clone_size: NA
cdr3_nt: TGTGCCAGCAGCTCCGGAACCGGGACAGCTGTGGACGAGCAGTACTTC
cdr3_aa: CASSSGTGTAVDEQYF

v_call: TRBV10-1
j_call: TRBJ1-1
d_call: NA
clone_size: NA
cdr3_nt: TGCGCCAGCCGACTTGCCGGGGGAACGAACACTGAAGCTTTCTTT
cdr3_aa: CASRLAGGTNTEAFF

v_call: TRBV4-1
j_call: TRBJ2-7
d_call: NA
clone_size: NA
cdr3_nt: TGCGCCAGCAGCCAAGGGCTAGGCTACGAGCAGTACTTC
cdr3_aa: CASSQGLGYEQYF

v_call: TRBV18
j_call: TRBJ1-1
d_call: TRBD1
clone_size: NA
cdr3_nt: TGTGCCAGCTCACCGGGCCGGACGACAGGGTTGACTGAAGCTTTCTTT
cdr3_aa: CASSPGRTTGLTEAFF

v_call: TRBV5-4
j_call: TRBJ2-7
d_call: NA
clone_size: NA
cdr3_nt: TGTGCCAGCAGCCATCAGGGGCGCGAGCAGTACTTC
cdr3_aa: CASSHQGREQYF

v_call: TRBV7-2
j_call: TRBJ2-7
d_call: NA
clone_size: NA
cdr3_nt: TGTGCCAGCAGCTTAGGGGGAACAGGGCAGAGCGAGCAGTACTTC
cdr3_aa: CASSLGGTGQSEQYF

v_call: TRBV19
j_call: TRBJ1-6
d_call: NA
clone_size: once
cdr3_nt: TGTGCCAGTAGTCTACCCTCGAGGGTCCTCCACTTT
cdr3_aa: CASSLPSRVLHF

v_call: TRBV5-4
j_call: TRBJ2-1
d_call: NA
clone_size: NA
cdr3_nt: TGTGCCAGCAGCTTGGCCGCAGGCCAAACATACAATGAGCAGTTCTTC
cdr3_aa: CASSLAAGQTYNEQFF

v_call: TRBV6-5
j_call: TRBJ2-3
d_call: NA
clone_size: NA
cdr3_nt: TGTGCCAGCAGTTACGACAGGAGCACAGATACGCAGTATTTT
cdr3_aa: CASSYDRSTDTQYF

v_call: TRBV11-2
j_call: TRBJ1-4
d_call: NA
clone_size: NA
cdr3_nt: TGTGCCAGCAGCGCGCTGGGGCAAGATAATGAAAAACTGTTTTTT
cdr3_aa: CASSALGQDNEKLFF

v_call: TRBV29-1
j_call: TRBJ2-3
d_call: TRBD1
clone_size: NA
cdr3_nt: TGCAGCGTTCGGACAGGGGGCACAGATACGCAGTATTTT
cdr3_aa: CSVRTGGTDTQYF

v_call: TRBV7-2
j_call: TRBJ1-5
d_call: TRBD1
clone_size: once
cdr3_nt: TGTGCCAGCAGCACTACAGGGGTTGCCAATCAGCCCCAGCATTTT
cdr3_aa: CASSTTGVANQPQHF

v_call: TRBV6-9
j_call: TRBJ2-2
d_call: NA
clone_size: NA
cdr3_nt: TGTGCCAGCAGTTACCGAGGCAGGGAGGACACCGGGGAGCTGTTTTTT
cdr3_aa: CASSYRGREDTGELFF

v_call: TRBV19
j_call: TRBJ1-3
d_call: TRBD1
clone_size: NA
cdr3_nt: TGTGCCGGGACGACAGGGTCTGGAAACACCATATATTTT
cdr3_aa: CAGTTGSGNTIYF

v_call: TRBV12-5
j_call: TRBJ2-1
d_call: NA
clone_size: NA
cdr3_nt: TGTGCTAGTGGTTCAACAGGCGGCAATGAGCAGTTCTTC
cdr3_aa: CASGSTGGNEQFF

v_call: TRBV4-1
j_call: TRBJ1-1
d_call: TRBD1
clone_size: few
cdr3_nt: TGCGCCAGCAGCCAAAACGGACAGGGAGGCACTGAAGCTTTCTTT
cdr3_aa: CASSQNGQGGTEAFF